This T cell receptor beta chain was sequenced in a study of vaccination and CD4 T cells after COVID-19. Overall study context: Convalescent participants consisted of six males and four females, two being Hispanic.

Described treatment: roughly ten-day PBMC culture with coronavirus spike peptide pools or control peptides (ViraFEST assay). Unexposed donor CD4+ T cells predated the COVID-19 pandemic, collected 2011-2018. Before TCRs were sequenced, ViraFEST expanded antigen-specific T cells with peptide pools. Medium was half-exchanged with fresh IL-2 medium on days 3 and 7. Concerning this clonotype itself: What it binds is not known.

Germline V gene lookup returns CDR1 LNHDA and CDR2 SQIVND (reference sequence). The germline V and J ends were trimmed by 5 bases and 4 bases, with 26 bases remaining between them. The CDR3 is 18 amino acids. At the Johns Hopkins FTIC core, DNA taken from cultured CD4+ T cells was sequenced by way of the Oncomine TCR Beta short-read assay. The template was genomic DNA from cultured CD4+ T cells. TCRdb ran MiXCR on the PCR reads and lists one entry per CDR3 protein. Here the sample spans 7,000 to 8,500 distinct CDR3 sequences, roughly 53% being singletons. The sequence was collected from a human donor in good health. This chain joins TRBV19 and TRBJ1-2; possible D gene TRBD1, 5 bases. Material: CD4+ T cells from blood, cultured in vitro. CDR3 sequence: CASSGRDPSEGFFYGYTF. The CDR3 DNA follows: TGTGCCAGTAGTGGGCGGGACCCCTCGGAGGGCTTTTTCTATGGCTACACCTTC.